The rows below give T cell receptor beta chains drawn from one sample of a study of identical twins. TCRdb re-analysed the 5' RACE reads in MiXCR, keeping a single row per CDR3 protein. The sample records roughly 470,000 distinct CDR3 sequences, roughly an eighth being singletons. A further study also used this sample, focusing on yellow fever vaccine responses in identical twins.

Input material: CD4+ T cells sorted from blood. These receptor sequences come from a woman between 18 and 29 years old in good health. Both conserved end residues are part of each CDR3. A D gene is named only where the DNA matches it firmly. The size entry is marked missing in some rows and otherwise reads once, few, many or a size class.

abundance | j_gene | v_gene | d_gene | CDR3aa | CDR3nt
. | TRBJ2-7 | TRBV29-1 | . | CSVSENSYEQYF | TGCAGCGTGTCGGAGAACTCCTACGAGCAGTACTTC
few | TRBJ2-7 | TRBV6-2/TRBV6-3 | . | CATRDDSRVYEQYF | TGTGCCACGCGGGACGACTCAAGGGTTTACGAGCAGTACTTC
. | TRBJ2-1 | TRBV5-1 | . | CASSLDGGSSYNEQFF | TGCGCCAGCAGCTTGGACGGCGGCTCTTCCTACAATGAGCAGTTCTTC
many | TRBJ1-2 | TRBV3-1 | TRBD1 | CASSPRDRPNYGYTF | TGTGCCAGCAGCCCTCGGGACAGACCCAACTATGGCTACACCTTC
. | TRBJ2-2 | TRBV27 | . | CASSFYPALGGSNTGELFF | TGTGCCAGCAGTTTTTATCCGGCCCTTGGGGGCTCTAACACCGGGGAGCTGTTTTTT
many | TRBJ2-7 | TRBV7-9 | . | CASRQTGSYEQYF | TGTGCCAGCAGACAGACCGGTTCCTACGAGCAGTACTTC
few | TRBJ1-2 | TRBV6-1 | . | CASRSGGANYGYTF | TGTGCCAGCAGGAGTGGAGGGGCTAACTATGGCTACACCTTC
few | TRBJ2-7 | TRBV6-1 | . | CASSPAGRTSYERYF | TGTGCCAGCAGTCCCGCTGGGAGGACTTCCTACGAGCGGTACTTC
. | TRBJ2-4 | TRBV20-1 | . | CSARGGGADSQNIQYF | TGCAGTGCTAGAGGGGGGGGCGCCGATTCCCAAAACATTCAGTACTTC
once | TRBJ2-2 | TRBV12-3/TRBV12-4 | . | CASSTATGARTGELFF | TGTGCCAGCAGTACGGCTACTGGGGCGCGGACCGGGGAGCTGTTTTTT
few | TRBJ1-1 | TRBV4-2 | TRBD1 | CASSQHRTGPLEAFF | TGTGCCAGCAGCCAACATCGGACAGGGCCCCTTGAAGCTTTCTTT
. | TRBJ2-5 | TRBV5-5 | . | CASSLQGIETQYF | TGTGCCAGCAGCTTGCAGGGGATAGAGACCCAGTACTTC
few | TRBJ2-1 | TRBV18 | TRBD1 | CASSPAQGARDEQFF | TGTGCCAGCTCACCAGCCCAGGGGGCGCGAGATGAGCAGTTCTTC
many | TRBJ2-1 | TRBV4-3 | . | CASSQDLTSSSYNEQFF | TGCGCCAGCAGCCAAGACCTCACTTCCAGCTCCTACAATGAGCAGTTCTTC
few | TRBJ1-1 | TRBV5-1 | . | CASSLFSTRTTEAFF | TGCGCCAGCAGCTTGTTTTCCACCCGAACCACTGAAGCTTTCTTT
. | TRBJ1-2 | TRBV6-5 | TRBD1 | CASSYFQGAIYGYTF | TGTGCCAGCAGTTACTTTCAGGGGGCAATCTATGGCTACACCTTC
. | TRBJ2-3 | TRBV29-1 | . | CSVEDWAGRTDTQYF | TGCAGCGTTGAAGATTGGGCGGGAAGGACGGATACGCAGTATTTT
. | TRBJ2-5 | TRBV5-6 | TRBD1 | CASGDSAFETQYF | TGTGCCAGCGGGGACAGTGCTTTTGAGACCCAGTACTTC
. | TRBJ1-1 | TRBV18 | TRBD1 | CASSPTTGPETEAFF | TGTGCCAGCTCACCAACGACAGGGCCGGAGACTGAAGCTTTCTTT
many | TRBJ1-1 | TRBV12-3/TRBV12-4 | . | CASTPRVDGTTEAFF | TGTGCCAGCACCCCCCGGGTGGACGGGACCACTGAAGCTTTCTTT
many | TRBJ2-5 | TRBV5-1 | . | CASGDTQETQYF | TGCGCCAGCGGAGATACTCAAGAGACCCAGTACTTC
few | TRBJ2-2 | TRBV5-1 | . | CASSLRSVAELFF | TGCGCCAGCAGCTTGCGATCGGTCGCGGAGCTGTTTTTT
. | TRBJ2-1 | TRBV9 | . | CASSVAPGDNEQFF | TGTGCCAGCAGCGTAGCTCCGGGGGACAATGAGCAGTTCTTC
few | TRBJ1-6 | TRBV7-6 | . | CASSLDHSNSPLHF | TGTGCCAGCAGCTTGGACCACAGTAATTCACCCCTCCACTTT
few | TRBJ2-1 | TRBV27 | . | CASSLSGTAGKFF | TGTGCCAGCAGTTTATCTGGTACGGCGGGCAAGTTCTTC
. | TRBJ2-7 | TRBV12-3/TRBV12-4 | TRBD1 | CASSRTGDSYEQYF | TGTGCCAGCAGCAGGACAGGGGACTCCTACGAGCAGTACTTC
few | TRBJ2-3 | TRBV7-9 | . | CASSDAGARADTQYF | TGTGCCAGCAGCGATGCAGGGGCGCGGGCAGATACGCAGTATTTT
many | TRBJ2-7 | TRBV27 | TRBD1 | CVKPRDSSYEQYF | TGTGTCAAGCCCCGGGACAGCTCCTACGAGCAGTACTTC
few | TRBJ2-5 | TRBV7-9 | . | CASSLADPGTGTQYF | TGTGCCAGCAGCTTGGCGGACCCGGGGACTGGGACCCAGTACTTC
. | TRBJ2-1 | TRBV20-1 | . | CSARRAEQFF | TGCAGTGCCCGCAGGGCCGAGCAGTTCTTC
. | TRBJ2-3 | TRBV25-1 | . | CASSGGRATDTQYF | TGTGCCAGCAGTGGGGGCAGGGCCACAGATACGCAGTATTTT
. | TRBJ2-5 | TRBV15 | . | CATSRGGPGEETQYF | TGTGCCACCAGCAGAGGTGGACCTGGGGAAGAGACCCAGTACTTC
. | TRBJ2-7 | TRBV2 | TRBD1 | CASSTKDRGRYEQYF | TGTGCCAGCAGCACAAAGGACAGGGGGCGCTACGAGCAGTACTTC
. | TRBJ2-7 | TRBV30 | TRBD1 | CAWAYGTGGPYEQYF | TGTGCCTGGGCCTACGGGACAGGGGGGCCCTACGAGCAGTACTTC
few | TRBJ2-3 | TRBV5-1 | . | CASSSQPGDQGRGHTQYF | TGCGCCAGCAGCTCCCAACCCGGGGACCAGGGACGGGGTCATACGCAGTATTTT